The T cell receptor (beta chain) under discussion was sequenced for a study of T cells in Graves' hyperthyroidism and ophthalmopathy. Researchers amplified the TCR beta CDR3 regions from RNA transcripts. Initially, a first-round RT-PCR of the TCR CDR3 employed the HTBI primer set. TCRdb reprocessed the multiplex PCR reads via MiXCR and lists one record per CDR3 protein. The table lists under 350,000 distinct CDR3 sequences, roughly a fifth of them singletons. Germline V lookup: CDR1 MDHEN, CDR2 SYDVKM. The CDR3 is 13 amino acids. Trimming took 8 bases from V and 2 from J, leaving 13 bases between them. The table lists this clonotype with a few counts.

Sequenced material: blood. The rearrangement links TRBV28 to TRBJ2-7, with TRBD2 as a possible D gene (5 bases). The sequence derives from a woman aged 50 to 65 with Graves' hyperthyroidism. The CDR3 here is CASVEVGAYEQYF. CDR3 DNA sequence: TGTGCCAGCGTCGAGGTCGGGGCCTACGAGCAGTACTTC.